The 22 T cell receptor beta chains below all came from one sample that was sequenced in a study of early T cells in non-severe SARS-CoV-2 infection. MiXCR, applied by TCRdb to the 5' RACE reads, yields one record per CDR3 protein. This sample yields 75,000 to 80,000 distinct CDR3 sequences, of which around 11% are seen a single time; 12% belongs to the top ten. The specimen was whole blood, collected at baseline. Source of these receptors: an adult who was a healthcare worker with PCR-confirmed SARS-CoV-2 infection or an uninfected control (not recorded which).

This clonotype has a count of ten or more. This chain connects TRBV7-8 to TRBJ2-2; 7 bases are a match to TRBD1. The V gene's germline CDR1 is SGHVS and CDR2 FQNEAQ. The CDR3 runs to 15 residues. V was pared by 2 bases and J by 1 base, with 1 base of the junction left unmatched. The DNA for the CDR3 is TGTGCCAGCAGCTTACGACAGGGGAACACCGGGGAGCTGTTTTTT. This translates into CASSLRQGNTGELFF. Combining the CDR3 with reference TRBV7-8 and TRBJ2-2 gives the whole variable domain GAGVSQSPRYKVAKRGQDVALRCDPISGHVSLFWYQQALGQGPEFLTYFQNEAQLDKSGLPSDRFFAERPEGSVSTLKIQRTQQEDSAVYLCASSLRQGNTGELFFGEGSRLTVL.

The CDR3 nucleotides are TGTGCCAGCAGCGCGGGACGCCTTAACGAGCAGTACTTC. Encoded protein: CASSAGRLNEQYF. This chain uses TRBV21-1 with TRBJ2-7; the DNA was not used to check the table's D call, TRBD1. TRBV21-1 is labeled a pseudogene. The CDR3 extends over 13 amino acids.

This clonotype was seen repeatedly, ten times or more. The chain joins TRBV5-6 to TRBJ2-7; the D call may be TRBD1 or TRBD2 (6 bases each). CDR1 is SGHDT, CDR2 YYEEEE, per germline. This CDR3 spans 12 amino acids. The V and J ends lost 4 bases and 9 bases respectively, with 14 bases between them. CDR3 protein: CASSQGTPGQYF. In DNA, the CDR3 is TGTGCCAGCAGCCAGGGGACTCCGGGGCAGTACTTC.

The chain joins TRBV7-8 to TRBJ2-6; no definite D call. CDR3 length equals 17 residues. The germline V gene encodes CDR1 SGHVS and CDR2 FQNEAQ. V dropped 3 bases and J dropped 0 bases, with 12 bases sitting between them. CDR3 bases: TGTGCCAGCAGCTTTTCCGAATCTTACTCTGGGGCCAACGTCCTGACTTTC. This translates into CASSFSESYSGANVLTF.

This clonotype was seen ten or more times. V and J are TRBV7-3 and TRBJ2-7; no clear D gene. This CDR3 spans 11 amino acids. Germline V gives CDR1 SGHTA, CDR2 FQGTGA. V was cut by 10 bases and J by 4 bases, with 11 bases left in between. This CDR3 reads CANQRRYEQYF. DNA for the CDR3: TGTGCCAACCAGCGAAGATACGAGCAGTACTTC.

This rearrangement joins TRBV29-1 to TRBJ2-3, with 8 bases identical to TRBD1. The CDR3 totals 14 residues. Germline V gene data show CDR1 as SQVTM and CDR2 as ANQGSEA. V lost 8 bases to trimming and J lost 4 bases; unmatched junction nucleotides: 11. The CDR3 DNA is TGCAGCCTTGGTGGACAGGGAGGAGCAGATACGCAGTATTTT. This translates into CSLGGQGGADTQYF.

The chain links TRBV6-2 or TRBV6-3 to TRBJ1-6; D unclear. The CDR3 runs to 12 residues. Trimming took off 4 bases at V and 8 bases at J, with 6 bases between the two ends. Germline V gene sequence: CDR1 MNHEY, CDR2 SVGEGT. DNA for the CDR3: TGTGCCAGCAGTTCCCTCTATTCACCCCTCCACTTT. It codes for CASSSLYSPLHF.

In this sample, this clonotype turned up a few times. The rearrangement joins TRBV18 to TRBJ1-1; weak D call: TRBD1 (6 bases). Trimming took off 1 base at V and 3 bases at J, with 12 bases between the two ends. The germline CDR1 and CDR2 sequences are KGHSH and LQKENI. This CDR3 has 15 residues. As DNA, the CDR3 is TGTGCCAGCTCACCACGGGGCAGGGGAGACACTGAAGCTTTCTTT. Its translation is CASSPRGRGDTEAFF.

The V gene is TRBV29-1, the J gene TRBJ1-5, with 7 bases fitting TRBD1. Germline V gene lookup returns CDR1 SQVTM and CDR2 ANQGSEA. The CDR3 totals 13 residues. J gave up 7 bases and V 7 bases, and 10 bases lay outside the gene matches. The CDR3 reads CSAALGGGQPQHF. The DNA of the CDR3 is TGCAGCGCAGCACTAGGGGGCGGCCAGCCCCAGCATTTT.

This clonotype was counted ten times or more. The chain links TRBV6-2 or TRBV6-3 to TRBJ1-1, with D perhaps matching TRBD1 (5 bases). This CDR3 region has 16 residues. CDR1 and CDR2 from the germline V gene are MNHEY and SVGEGT. V was clipped by 4 bases and J by 1 base, with 16 bases between them. The CDR3 protein is CASSSHEPTGNTEAFF. CDR3 DNA sequence: TGTGCCAGCAGTTCCCATGAACCCACAGGGAACACTGAAGCTTTCTTT.

The chain recombines TRBV3-1 with TRBJ2-1; either TRBD1 or TRBD2 may supply D (5 bases each). Trimming cost V 8 bases and J 0 bases, with 11 bases left between them. Germline V gene lookup returns CDR1 LGHDT and CDR2 YNNKEL (reference sequence). The CDR3 contains 14 residues. The CDR3 reads CASGTPSSYNEQFF. CDR3 nucleotide sequence: TGTGCCAGCGGGACGCCTAGCTCCTACAATGAGCAGTTCTTC.

This rearrangement joins TRBV28 to TRBJ1-1, with D possibly matching TRBD1 (6 bases). Germline V gene data show CDR1 as MDHEN and CDR2 as SYDVKM. Trimming removed 8 bases at V and 1 base at J, with 14 bases between. The CDR3 loop spans 14 amino acids. The CDR3, as DNA: TGTGCCAGCTTTCCCGGGGGGGCGAACACTGAAGCTTTCTTT. It yields the protein CASFPGGANTEAFF.

This clonotype has more than one count but fewer than ten. The CDR3 region is CASSLQGGNSPLHF. The CDR3 coding sequence is TGTGCCAGCAGTTTACAGGGTGGTAATTCACCCCTCCACTTT. This sequence joins TRBV12-3 or TRBV12-4 and TRBJ1-6; maybe TRBD1 (5 bases). The CDR3 runs to 14 residues. V was cut by 2 bases and J by 6 bases, with 8 bases left in between.

This clonotype was seen many times. The genes are TRBV6-1 and TRBJ1-1; TRBD1 is a possible D gene (5 bases). Between the trimmed V and J ends, which lost 3 bases and 2 bases, there was a span of 13 bases. CDR3 length: 15 residues. Germline V gene lookup returns CDR1 MNHNS and CDR2 SASEGT. CDR3 in amino acids: CASSDRASRNTEAFF. The CDR3 DNA follows: TGTGCCAGCAGTGACAGGGCCTCTAGAAACACTGAAGCTTTCTTT.

This clonotype was found many times. This rearrangement joins TRBV7-2 to TRBJ2-3; D unresolved. This CDR3 spans 13 amino acids. Deletions cut 8 bases from V and 3 bases from J, with 12 bases between. Per germline, CDR1 SGHTA and CDR2 FQGNSA. CDR3 coding DNA: TGTGCCAGCGGGCTACGACGTACAGATACGCAGTATTTT. The encoded protein is CASGLRRTDTQYF.

There are a few counts of this clonotype. V is TRBV4-2 and J is TRBJ1-3, with a tentative D call TRBD1 (6 bases). In germline, CDR1 is LGHNA, CDR2 YNFKEQ. CDR3 length equals 21 residues. Trimming took 0 bases from V and 0 from J, leaving 24 bases between them. The CDR3 bases are TGTGCCAGCAGCCAAGAAGTGGTGGACAGAGGGCGGATCAGCTCTGGAAACACCATATATTTT. It specifies CASSQEVVDRGRISSGNTIYF.

There are a few counts of this clonotype. The chain employs TRBV28 and TRBJ2-2; a possible D gene is TRBD1 (5 bases). The CDR3 is 14 amino acids. CDR1 is MDHEN and CDR2 is SYDVKM in the germline V gene. V gave up 3 bases and J gave up 3 bases, with 8 bases separating them. The CDR3 here is CASSLDTYTGELFF. The CDR3 bases are TGTGCCAGCAGTTTGGACACCTACACCGGGGAGCTGTTTTTT.

This clonotype was detected ten times or more. The rearrangement joins TRBV10-2 to TRBJ1-5, with a weak D call TRBD1 (5 bases). This CDR3 comprises 14 residues. CDR1 WSHSY and CDR2 SAAADI come from the germline V gene. Between the trimmed V and J ends, which lost 8 bases and 1 base, there was a span of 12 bases. CDR3 amino acids: CASGTFGSNQPQHF. The CDR3 nucleotides read TGCGCCAGCGGGACCTTCGGGAGCAATCAGCCCCAGCATTTT.

This clonotype was seen only a few times. The chain uses TRBV14 and TRBJ1-3, with D hard to call. CDR1 and CDR2 from the germline V gene are SGHDN and FVKESK. V was cut by 4 bases and J by 4 bases, with 11 bases left in between. The CDR3 totals 14 residues. CDR3: CASSPRIGGNTIYF. The CDR3 DNA follows: TGTGCCAGCAGCCCGAGGATAGGAGGAAACACCATATATTTT.

At least ten counts were recorded for this clonotype. The chain recombines TRBV12-3 or TRBV12-4 with TRBJ2-1; 8 bases line up with TRBD2. The CDR3 contains 15 residues. Trimming cost V 2 bases and J 7 bases; bases outside gene matches: 7. The CDR3 sequence is CASSLRGGGINEQFF. CDR3 DNA: TGTGCCAGCAGTTTAAGAGGCGGGGGGATTAATGAGCAGTTCTTC.

The genes are TRBV13 and TRBJ2-5; TRBD2 matches at 8 bases. Germline assignment: CDR1 PRHDT and CDR2 FYEKMQ (reference sequence). This CDR3 has 15 residues. Trimming cost V 2 bases and J 5 bases; bases outside gene matches: 7. CDR3 DNA: TGTGCCAGCAGCTTATCGCGGGGGGCCCTTGAGACCCAGTACTTC. This sequence encodes CASSLSRGALETQYF.

This chain uses TRBV9 with TRBJ1-1; D unclear. The CDR3 consists of 16 residues. Germline values: CDR1 SGDLS, CDR2 YYNGEE. V was shortened by 0 bases and J by 1 base, with 13 bases between the two germline ends. CDR3: CASSVGAHNKNTEAFF. The CDR3 coding sequence is TGTGCCAGCAGCGTAGGGGCCCATAACAAGAACACTGAAGCTTTCTTT.